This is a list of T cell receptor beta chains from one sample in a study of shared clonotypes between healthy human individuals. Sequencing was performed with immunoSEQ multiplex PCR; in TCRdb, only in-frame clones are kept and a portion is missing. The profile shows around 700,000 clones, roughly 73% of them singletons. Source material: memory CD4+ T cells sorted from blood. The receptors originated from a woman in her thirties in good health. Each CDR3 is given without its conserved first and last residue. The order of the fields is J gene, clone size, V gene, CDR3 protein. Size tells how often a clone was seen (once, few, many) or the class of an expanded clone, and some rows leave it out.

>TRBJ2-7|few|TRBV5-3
ARSSRPGQGHEQY
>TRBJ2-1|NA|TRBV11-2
ASSRDSTYNEQF
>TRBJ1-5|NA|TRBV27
ASSRTGQPQH
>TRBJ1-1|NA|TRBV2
ASTGGQGASEAF
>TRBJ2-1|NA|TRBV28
ASTRTRLAAHLNEQF
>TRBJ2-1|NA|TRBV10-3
AISESPGLYNEQF
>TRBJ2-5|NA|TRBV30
AYLSGGRGETQY
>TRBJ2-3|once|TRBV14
ASSQVYFADTQY
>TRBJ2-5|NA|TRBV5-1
ASSPVFQETQY
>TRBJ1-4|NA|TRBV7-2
ASSFEGVGKLF
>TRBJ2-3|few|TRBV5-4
ASSLLQGPDTQY
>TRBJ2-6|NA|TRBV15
ATSRVVGSGANVLT
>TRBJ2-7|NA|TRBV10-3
AISDSSGSYEQY
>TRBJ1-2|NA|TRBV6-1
ASSYQIRDYGYT
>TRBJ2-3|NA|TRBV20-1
RGPGGDTQY
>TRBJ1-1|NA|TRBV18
ASSPDREYAF
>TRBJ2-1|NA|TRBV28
ASRAFPNEQF
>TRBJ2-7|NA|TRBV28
ASSGTVYEQY
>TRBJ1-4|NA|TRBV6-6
ASSYRGQGAEKLF
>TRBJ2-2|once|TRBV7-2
ASSMADRGWTGELF
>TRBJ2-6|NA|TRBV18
ASSSDISGANVLT
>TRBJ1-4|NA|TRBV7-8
ASSTGPGQGNEKLF
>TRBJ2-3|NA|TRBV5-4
ASSLTSGRTDTQY
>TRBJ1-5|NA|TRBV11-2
ASSLTTGNQPQH
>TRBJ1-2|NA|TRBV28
ASSPPPRGKGGYT
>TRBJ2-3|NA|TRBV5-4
ASSFRLAGGTDTQY
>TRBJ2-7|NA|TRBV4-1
ASSQDLAWRSEQY
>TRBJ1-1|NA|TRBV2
ASTWESRSEAF
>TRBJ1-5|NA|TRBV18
ASSPMGGGDQPQH